This TCR beta chain was retrieved from a study of T cell repertoires in cytomegalovirus infection. As for the study in general: Carrying CMV and the relevant HLA type showed in public TCR beta signatures.

This clonotype was seen once. From germline, CDR1 is SGHAT and CDR2 FQNNGV. V was cut by 5 bases and J by 5 bases, with 15 bases left in between. The CDR3 has 14 amino acids. TCRdb itself ran the reads through MiXCR, one entry per CDR3 protein. The sample shows over 450,000 distinct CDR3 sequences, about 10% of them seen only once. The V and J genes are TRBV11-2 and TRBJ1-2, with D perhaps matching TRBD1 (6 bases). The source is a human donor in good health (CMV status not recorded). Some clones in this sample may be carry-over from other donors' samples. Sequenced material: PBMCs. The CDR3 sequence: CASSPTGCGYGYTF. CDR3 bases: TGTGCCAGCAGCCCTACAGGGTGTGGGTATGGCTACACCTTC.